This TCR beta chain was profiled in a study of spatial heterogeneity in lung cancer. General study points: Mutation tallies in tumors tracked expanded intratumoral alpha and beta TCR counts.

All TCR cDNA molecules were individually tagged with a unique molecular identifier. A single record per CDR3 protein comes from TCRdb applying MiXCR to the 5' RACE reads. The sample contains about 24,000 distinct CDR3 sequences, approximately 10% of which appear only once. The CDR3 loop spans 17 amino acids. J was trimmed by 0 bases and V by 6 bases; bases with no gene match: 12. Time point indicated: sample taken at primary tumor resection. In this sample, this clonotype turned up a few times. The target antigen is unknown. The chain combines TRBV12-3 or TRBV12-4 with TRBJ2-7; 9 bases fit TRBD1. The material was lung tumor tissue, obtained at surgery. The sequence was obtained from a male donor with early-stage non-small cell lung cancer. In nucleotides, the CDR3 is TGTGCCAGCAGCCTTGATCCCGGGACAGGGACCTCCTACGAGCAGTACTTC. Amino acid sequence: CASSLDPGTGTSYEQYF.